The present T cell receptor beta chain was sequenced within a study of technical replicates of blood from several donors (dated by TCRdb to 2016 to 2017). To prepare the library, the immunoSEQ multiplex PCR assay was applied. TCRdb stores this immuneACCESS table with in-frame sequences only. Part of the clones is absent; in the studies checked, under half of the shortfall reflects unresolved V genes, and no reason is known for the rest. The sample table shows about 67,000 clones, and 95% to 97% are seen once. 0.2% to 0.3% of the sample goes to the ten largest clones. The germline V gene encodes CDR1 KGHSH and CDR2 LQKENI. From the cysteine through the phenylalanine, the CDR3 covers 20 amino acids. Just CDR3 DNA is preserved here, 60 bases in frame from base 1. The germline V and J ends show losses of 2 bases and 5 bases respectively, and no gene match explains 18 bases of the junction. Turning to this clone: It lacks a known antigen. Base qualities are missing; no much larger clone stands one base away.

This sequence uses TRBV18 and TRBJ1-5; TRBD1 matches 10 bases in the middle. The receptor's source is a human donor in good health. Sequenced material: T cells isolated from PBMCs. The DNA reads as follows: TGTGCCAGCTCACCAACCTATACCGGGACAGGGGACGCCAAACATCAGCCCCAGCATTTT. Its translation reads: CASSPTYTGTGDAKHQPQHF.